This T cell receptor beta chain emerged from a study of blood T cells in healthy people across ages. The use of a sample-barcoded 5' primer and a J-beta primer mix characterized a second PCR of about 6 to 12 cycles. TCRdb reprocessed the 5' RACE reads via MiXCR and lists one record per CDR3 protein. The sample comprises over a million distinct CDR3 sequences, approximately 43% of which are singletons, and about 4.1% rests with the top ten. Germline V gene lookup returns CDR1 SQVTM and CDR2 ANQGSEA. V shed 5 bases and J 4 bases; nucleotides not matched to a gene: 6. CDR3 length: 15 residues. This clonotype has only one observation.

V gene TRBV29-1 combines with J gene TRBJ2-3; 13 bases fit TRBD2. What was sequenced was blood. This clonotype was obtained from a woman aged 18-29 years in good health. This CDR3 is CSVTAGLAGPDTQYF. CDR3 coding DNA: TGCAGCGTTACCGCGGGACTAGCGGGACCAGATACGCAGTATTTT.